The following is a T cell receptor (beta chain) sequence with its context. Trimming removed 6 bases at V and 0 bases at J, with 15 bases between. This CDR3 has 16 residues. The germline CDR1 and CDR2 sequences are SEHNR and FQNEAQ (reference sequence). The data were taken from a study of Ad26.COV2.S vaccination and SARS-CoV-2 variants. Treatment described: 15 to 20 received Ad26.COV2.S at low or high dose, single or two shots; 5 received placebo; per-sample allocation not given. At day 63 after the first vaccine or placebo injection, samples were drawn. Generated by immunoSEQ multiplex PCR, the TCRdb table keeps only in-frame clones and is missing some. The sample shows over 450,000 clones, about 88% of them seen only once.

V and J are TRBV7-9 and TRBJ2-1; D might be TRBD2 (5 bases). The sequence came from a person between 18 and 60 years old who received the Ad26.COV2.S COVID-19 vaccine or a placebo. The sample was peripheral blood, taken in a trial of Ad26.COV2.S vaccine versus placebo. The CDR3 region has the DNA TGTGCCAGCAGTCATAGAGCGGATAGCTCCTACAATGAGCAGTTCTTC. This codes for CASSHRADSSYNEQFF.